The 12 T cell receptor beta chains given below trace back to one sample, sequenced in a study of CD8+ T cells in alopecia areata. Sequencing used cDNA as its template, made by extracting RNA and reverse transcribing it. The table came from immunoSEQ multiplex PCR; TCRdb's copy has only in-frame clones and leaves some out. This sample yields over 150,000 clones, of which around three fifths are seen a single time; approximately 15% belongs to the top ten. The treatment here: oral pan-JAK inhibitor, 5-10 mg twice daily. The sequenced sample was CD4+ T cells sorted from blood, obtained at week 24, from a patient treated with tofacitinib. Source of these receptors: a human donor with alopecia areata.

The rearrangement joins TRBV18 to TRBJ2-7; D not resolved. V was clipped by 2 bases and J by 5 bases, with 13 bases between them. CDR1 KGHSH and CDR2 LQKENI come from the germline V gene. CDR3 length equals 14 residues. The CDR3 spells CASSPERVGNEQYF. CDR3 nucleotides: TGTGCCAGCTCACCAGAAAGGGTGGGGAACGAGCAGTACTTC.

The chain recombines TRBV5-6 with TRBJ1-2, with D possibly matching TRBD1 (6 bases). The CDR3 extends over 14 amino acids. Germline assignment: CDR1 SGHDT and CDR2 YYEEEE. The V end was cut by 5 bases, the J end by 7 bases, with 18 bases between. The CDR3: CASSLPGQSGGYTF. As DNA, the CDR3 is TGTGCCAGCAGTTTGCCCGGACAGTCCGGTGGCTACACCTTC.

The chain links TRBV4-1 to TRBJ1-1; D unresolved. Trimming took 3 bases from V and 2 from J, leaving 7 bases between them. Germline loops: CDR1 MGHRA, CDR2 YSYEKL. The length of the CDR3 is 13 residues. CDR3 sequence: CASSQQVNTEAFF. The CDR3 DNA sequence: TGCGCCAGCAGCCAGCAGGTTAACACTGAAGCTTTCTTT.

The J gene is TRBJ1-1, the V gene TRBV5-1; 7 nucleotides align to TRBD1. This CDR3 is built from 13 residues. Germline lookup yields CDR1 SGHRS and CDR2 YFSETQ. Trimming removed 3 bases from V and 4 bases from J; junction bases left unmatched: 3. Here the CDR3 DNA reads TGCGCCAGCAGCTCAGACAGGGCCACTGAAGCTTTCTTT. Translation: CASSSDRATEAFF.

The V gene is TRBV5-1, the J gene TRBJ2-1, with D maybe TRBD1 (6 bases). The CDR3 spans 13 residues. Germline assignment: CDR1 SGHRS and CDR2 YFSETQ. V shed 4 bases and J shed 7 bases, with 12 bases lying between them. CDR3 loop: CASSTRTGNEQFF. In nucleotides, the CDR3 is TGCGCCAGCAGCACACGAACAGGGAATGAGCAGTTCTTC.

The rearrangement links TRBV29-1 to TRBJ1-5, with 7 bases lining up with TRBD1. There are 14 residues in the CDR3. Unmatched junction bases numbered 6, after V lost 6 bases and J lost 1 base. Germline CDR1 reads SQVTM; CDR2 reads ANQGSEA. The CDR3 protein is CSVGLTGSNQPQHF. CDR3 nucleotide sequence: TGCAGCGTCGGGTTGACAGGGAGCAATCAGCCCCAGCATTTT.

The chain combines TRBV7-9 with TRBJ2-2; tentative D call: TRBD1 (6 bases). Germline V gene data show CDR1 as SEHNR and CDR2 as FQNEAQ (reference sequence). V was clipped by 1 base and J by 6 bases, with 9 bases between them. This CDR3 is built from 14 residues. CDR3 loop: CASSLEGGAGELFF. The DNA for the CDR3 is TGTGCCAGCAGCTTAGAAGGGGGAGCCGGGGAGCTGTTTTTT.

V usage is TRBV7-9 and J usage is TRBJ1-2, with D possibly being TRBD1 (5 bases). Trimming took 4 bases from V and 8 from J, leaving 20 bases between them. The germline V gene encodes CDR1 SEHNR and CDR2 FQNEAQ (reference sequence). The CDR3 has 15 amino acids. Here the CDR3 reads CASSYYQGQGFGYTF. Written as DNA, the CDR3 is TGTGCCAGCAGCTATTACCAAGGGCAGGGCTTCGGCTACACCTTC.

This clone was found once. The gene calls are TRBV29-1 and TRBJ1-2; TRBD1 aligns across 7 bases. Germline V gives CDR1 SQVTM, CDR2 ANQGSEA. Trimming at V came to 6 bases and at J to 4 bases, leaving 11 bases not matched to a gene. The CDR3 is 14 residues long. CDR3 sequence (DNA): TGCAGCGTGGTCAGACAGGGTAGGGGCTATGGCTACACCTTC. Translated: CSVVRQGRGYGYTF.

This clone occurred a few times. CDR3 bases: TGCGCCAGCAGCCCCACACAGACCCTAGCCAAAAACATTCAGTACTTC. Translation gives CASSPTQTLAKNIQYF. This rearrangement joins TRBV5-1 to TRBJ2-4, with no clear D. V was clipped by 4 bases and J by 0 bases, with 14 bases between them. Germline V gene lookup returns CDR1 SGHRS and CDR2 YFSETQ. This CDR3 is built from 16 residues. Full variable domain (remainder filled in from reference TRBV5-1 and TRBJ2-4): KAGVTQTPRYLIKTRGQQVTLSCSPISGHRSVSWYQQTPGQGLQFLFEYFSETQRNKGNFPGRFSGRQFSNSRSEMNVSTLELGDSALYLCASSPTQTLAKNIQYFGAGTRLSVL.

The chain combines TRBV29-1 with TRBJ2-7, with TRBD1 matching over 10 bases. From germline, CDR1 is SQVTM and CDR2 ANQGSEA. This CDR3 is built from 14 residues. The junction had 5 bases not matched to a gene; V was cut back by 4 bases and J by 2 bases. The CDR3 here is CSVGGTGVPYEQYF. CDR3 sequence (DNA): TGCAGCGTTGGAGGGACAGGGGTCCCCTACGAGCAGTACTTC.

The chain recombines TRBV11-3 with TRBJ1-1, with a possible D match to TRBD1 (5 bases). The V end was cut by 0 bases, the J end by 6 bases, with 8 bases between. Germline values: CDR1 SGHNT, CDR2 YENEEA. There are 13 residues in the CDR3. The CDR3 reads CASSLDQGAEAFF. DNA for the CDR3: TGTGCCAGCAGCTTAGATCAGGGCGCTGAAGCTTTCTTT. The full variable domain, rest sourced from reference TRBV11-3 and TRBJ1-1, is EAGVVQSPRYKIIEKKQPVAFWCNPISGHNTLYWYLQNLGQGPELLIRYENEEAVDDSQLPKDRFSAERLKGVDSTLKIQPAELGDSAVYLCASSLDQGAEAFFGQGTRLTVV.